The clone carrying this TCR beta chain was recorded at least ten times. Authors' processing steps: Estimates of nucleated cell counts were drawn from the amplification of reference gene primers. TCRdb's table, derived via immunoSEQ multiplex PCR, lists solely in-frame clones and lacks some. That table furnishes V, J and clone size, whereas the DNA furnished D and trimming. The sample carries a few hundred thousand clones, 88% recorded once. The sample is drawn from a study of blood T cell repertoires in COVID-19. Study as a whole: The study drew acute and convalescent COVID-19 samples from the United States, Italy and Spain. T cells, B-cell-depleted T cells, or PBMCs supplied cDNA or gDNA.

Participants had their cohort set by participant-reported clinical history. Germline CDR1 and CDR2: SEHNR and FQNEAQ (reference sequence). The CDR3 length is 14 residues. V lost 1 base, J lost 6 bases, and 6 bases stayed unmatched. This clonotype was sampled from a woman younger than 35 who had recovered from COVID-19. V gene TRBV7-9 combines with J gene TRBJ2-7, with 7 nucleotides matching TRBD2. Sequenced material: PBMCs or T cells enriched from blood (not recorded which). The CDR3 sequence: CASSLVGGVGEQYF. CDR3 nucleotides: TGTGCCAGCAGCTTAGTGGGAGGGGTTGGCGAGCAGTACTTC.